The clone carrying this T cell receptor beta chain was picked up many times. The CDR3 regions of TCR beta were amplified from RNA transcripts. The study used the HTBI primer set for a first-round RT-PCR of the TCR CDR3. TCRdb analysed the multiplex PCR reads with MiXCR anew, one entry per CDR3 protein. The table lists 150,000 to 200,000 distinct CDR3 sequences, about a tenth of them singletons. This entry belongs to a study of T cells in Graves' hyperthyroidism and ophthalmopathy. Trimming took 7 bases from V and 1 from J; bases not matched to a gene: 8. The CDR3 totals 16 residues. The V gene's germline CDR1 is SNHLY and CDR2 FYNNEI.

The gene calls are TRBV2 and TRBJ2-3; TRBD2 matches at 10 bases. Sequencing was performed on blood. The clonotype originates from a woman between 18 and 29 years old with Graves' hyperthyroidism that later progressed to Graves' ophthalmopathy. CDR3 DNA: TGTGCCAGCAAAATCCGCGGACTAGCGGGCACAGATACGCAGTATTTT. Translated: CASKIRGLAGTDTQYF.